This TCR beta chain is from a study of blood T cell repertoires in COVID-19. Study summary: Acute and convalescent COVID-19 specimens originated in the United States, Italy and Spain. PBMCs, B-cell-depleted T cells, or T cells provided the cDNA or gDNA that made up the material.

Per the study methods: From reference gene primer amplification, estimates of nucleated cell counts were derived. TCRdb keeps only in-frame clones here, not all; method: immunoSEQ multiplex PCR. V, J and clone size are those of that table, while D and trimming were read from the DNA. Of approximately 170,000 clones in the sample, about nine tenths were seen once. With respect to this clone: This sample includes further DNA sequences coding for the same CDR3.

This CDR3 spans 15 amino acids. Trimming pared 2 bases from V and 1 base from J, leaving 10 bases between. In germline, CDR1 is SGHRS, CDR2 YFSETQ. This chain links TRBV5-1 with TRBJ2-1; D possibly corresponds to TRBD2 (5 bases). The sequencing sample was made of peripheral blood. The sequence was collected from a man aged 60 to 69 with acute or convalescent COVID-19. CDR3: CASSLAAPSYNEQFF. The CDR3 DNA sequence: TGCGCCAGCAGCTTAGCGGCCCCTTCCTACAATGAGCAGTTCTTC.